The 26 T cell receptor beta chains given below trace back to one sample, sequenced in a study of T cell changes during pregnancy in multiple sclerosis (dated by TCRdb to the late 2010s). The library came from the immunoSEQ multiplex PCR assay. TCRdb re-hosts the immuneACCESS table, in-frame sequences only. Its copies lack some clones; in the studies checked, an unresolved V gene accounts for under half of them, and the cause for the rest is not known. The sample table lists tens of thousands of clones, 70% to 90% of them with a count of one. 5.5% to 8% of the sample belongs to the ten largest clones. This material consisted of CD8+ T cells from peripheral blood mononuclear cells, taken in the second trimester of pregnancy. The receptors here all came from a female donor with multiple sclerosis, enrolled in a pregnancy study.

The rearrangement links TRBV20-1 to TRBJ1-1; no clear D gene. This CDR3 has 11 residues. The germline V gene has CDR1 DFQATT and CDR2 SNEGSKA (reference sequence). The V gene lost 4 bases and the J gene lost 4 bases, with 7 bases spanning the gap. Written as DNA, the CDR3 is TGCAGTGCTACTGTTTCCACTGAAGCTTTCTTT. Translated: CSATVSTEAFF.

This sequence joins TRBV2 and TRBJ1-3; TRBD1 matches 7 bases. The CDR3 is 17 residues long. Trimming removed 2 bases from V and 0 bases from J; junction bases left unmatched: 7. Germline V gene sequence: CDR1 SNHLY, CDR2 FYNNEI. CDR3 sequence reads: CASSEYWTGASGNTIYF. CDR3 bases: TGTGCCAGCAGTGAATATTGGACAGGAGCCTCTGGAAACACCATATATTTT. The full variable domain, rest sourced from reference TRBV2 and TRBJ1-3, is EPEVTQTPSHQVTQMGQEVILRCVPISNHLYFYWYRQILGQKVEFLVSFYNNEISEKSEIFDDQFSVERPDGSNFTLKIRSTKLEDSAMYFCASSEYWTGASGNTIYFGEGSWLTVV.

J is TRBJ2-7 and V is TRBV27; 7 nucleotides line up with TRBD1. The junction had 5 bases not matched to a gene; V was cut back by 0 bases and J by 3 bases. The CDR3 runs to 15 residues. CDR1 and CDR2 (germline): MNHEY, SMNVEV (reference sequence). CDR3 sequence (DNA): TGTGCCAGCAGTTTATCTAGGGGGCTGGGCTACGAGCAGTACTTC. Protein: CASSLSRGLGYEQYF.

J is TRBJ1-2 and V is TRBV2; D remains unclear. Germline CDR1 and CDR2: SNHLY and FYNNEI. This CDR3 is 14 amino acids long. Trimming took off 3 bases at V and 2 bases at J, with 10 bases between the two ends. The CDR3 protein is CASSDFPGNYGYTF. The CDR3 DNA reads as TGTGCCAGCAGTGATTTTCCGGGAAACTATGGCTACACCTTC.

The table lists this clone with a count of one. The chain's CDR3 is CASSIGTGGTYEQYF. CDR3 bases: TGTGCCAGTAGTATTGGGACAGGGGGCACCTACGAGCAGTACTTC. V and J are TRBV19 and TRBJ2-7; TRBD1 agrees at 12 bases. The junction had 2 bases not matched to a gene; V was cut back by 3 bases and J by 2 bases. Germline V CDR1 and CDR2: LNHDA, SQIVND (reference sequence). CDR3 length: 15 residues.

CDR3 region: CASSDGLAVDTDTQYF. The CDR3, as DNA: TGTGCCAGCAGTGACGGACTAGCGGTCGACACAGATACGCAGTATTTT. The chain joins TRBV2 to TRBJ2-3; 10 nucleotides line up with TRBD2. Germline V gives CDR1 SNHLY, CDR2 FYNNEI. With V trimmed by 3 bases and J by 2 bases, 5 bases remained unmatched. The CDR3 sequence is 16 residues long.

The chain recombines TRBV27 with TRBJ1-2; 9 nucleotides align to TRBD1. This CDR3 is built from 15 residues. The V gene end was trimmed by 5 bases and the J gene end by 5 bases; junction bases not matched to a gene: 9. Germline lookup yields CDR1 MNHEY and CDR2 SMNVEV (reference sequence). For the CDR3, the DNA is TGTGCCAGCAGTGCCCGGGACAGGGAATGGTATGGCTACACCTTC. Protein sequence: CASSARDREWYGYTF.

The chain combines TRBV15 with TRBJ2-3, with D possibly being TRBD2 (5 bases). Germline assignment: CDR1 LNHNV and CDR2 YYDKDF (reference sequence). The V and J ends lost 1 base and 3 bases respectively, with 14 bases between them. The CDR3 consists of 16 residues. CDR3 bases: TGTGCCACCAGCAGAGGGGGAGCGGAGGCTACAGATACGCAGTATTTT. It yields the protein CATSRGGAEATDTQYF.

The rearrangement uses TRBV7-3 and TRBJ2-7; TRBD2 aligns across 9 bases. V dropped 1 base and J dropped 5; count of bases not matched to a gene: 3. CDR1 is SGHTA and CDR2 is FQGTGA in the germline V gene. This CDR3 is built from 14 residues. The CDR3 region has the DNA TGTGCCAGCAGCTTAATTAGCGGGAGCCACGAGCAGTACTTC. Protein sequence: CASSLISGSHEQYF. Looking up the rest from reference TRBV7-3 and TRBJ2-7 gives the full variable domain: GAGVSQTPSNKVTEKGKYVELRCDPISGHTALYWYRQSLGQGPEFLIYFQGTGAADDSGLPNDRFFAVRPEGSVSTLKIQRTERGDSAVYLCASSLISGSHEQYFGPGTRLTVT.

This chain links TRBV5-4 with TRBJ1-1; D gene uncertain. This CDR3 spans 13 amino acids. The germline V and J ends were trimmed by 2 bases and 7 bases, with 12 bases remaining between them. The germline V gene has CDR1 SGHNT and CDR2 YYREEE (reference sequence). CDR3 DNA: TGTGCCAGCAGCTTTCGGGGTGTGGGTGAAGCTTTCTTT. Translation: CASSFRGVGEAFF.

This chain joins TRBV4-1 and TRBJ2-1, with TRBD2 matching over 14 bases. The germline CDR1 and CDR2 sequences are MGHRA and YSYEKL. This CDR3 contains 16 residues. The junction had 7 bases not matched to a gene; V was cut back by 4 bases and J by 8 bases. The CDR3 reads CASSLGTSGSPYEQFF. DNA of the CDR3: TGCGCCAGCAGCCTTGGGACTAGCGGGAGTCCGTATGAGCAGTTCTTC.

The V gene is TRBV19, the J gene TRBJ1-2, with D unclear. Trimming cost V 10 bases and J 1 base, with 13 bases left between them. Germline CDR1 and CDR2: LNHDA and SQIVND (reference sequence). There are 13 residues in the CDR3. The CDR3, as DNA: TGTGCCACAAGCGTGGAATTTAACTATGGCTACACCTTC. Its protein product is CATSVEFNYGYTF.

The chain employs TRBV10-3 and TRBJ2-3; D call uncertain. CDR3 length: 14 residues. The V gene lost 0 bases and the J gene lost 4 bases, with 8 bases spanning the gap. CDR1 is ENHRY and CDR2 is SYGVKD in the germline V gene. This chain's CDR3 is CAISESRSADTQYF. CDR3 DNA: TGTGCCATCAGTGAGTCGAGGAGCGCAGATACGCAGTATTTT.

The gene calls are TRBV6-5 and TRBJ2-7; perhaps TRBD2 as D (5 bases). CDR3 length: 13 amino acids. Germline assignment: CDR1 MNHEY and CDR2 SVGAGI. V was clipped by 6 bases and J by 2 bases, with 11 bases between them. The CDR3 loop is CASSRAETYEQYF. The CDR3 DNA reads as TGTGCCAGCAGCAGAGCGGAAACCTACGAGCAGTACTTC.

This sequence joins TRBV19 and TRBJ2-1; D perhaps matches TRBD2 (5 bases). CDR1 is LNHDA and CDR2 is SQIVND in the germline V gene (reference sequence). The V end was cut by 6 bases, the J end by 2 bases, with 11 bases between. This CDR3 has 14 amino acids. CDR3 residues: CASSGGYPYNEQFF. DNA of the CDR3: TGTGCCAGTAGCGGAGGTTACCCCTACAATGAGCAGTTCTTC.

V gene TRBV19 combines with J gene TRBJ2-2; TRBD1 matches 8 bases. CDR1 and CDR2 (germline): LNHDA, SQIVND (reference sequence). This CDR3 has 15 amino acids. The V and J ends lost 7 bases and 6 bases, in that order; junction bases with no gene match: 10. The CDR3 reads CASTAGQGIAGELFF. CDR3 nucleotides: TGTGCCAGTACCGCTGGACAGGGAATCGCCGGGGAGCTGTTTTTT.

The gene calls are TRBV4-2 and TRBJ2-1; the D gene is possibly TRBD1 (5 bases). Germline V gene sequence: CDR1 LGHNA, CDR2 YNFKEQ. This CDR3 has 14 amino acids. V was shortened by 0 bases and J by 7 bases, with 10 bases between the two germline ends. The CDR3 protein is CASSQEVGVNEQFF. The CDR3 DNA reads TGTGCCAGCAGCCAAGAGGTAGGGGTGAATGAGCAGTTCTTC.

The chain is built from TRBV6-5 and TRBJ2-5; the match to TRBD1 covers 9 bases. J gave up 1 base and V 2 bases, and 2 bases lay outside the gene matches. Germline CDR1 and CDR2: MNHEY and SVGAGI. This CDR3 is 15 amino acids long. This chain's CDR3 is CASSYGTGPQETQYF. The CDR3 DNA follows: TGTGCCAGCAGTTACGGGACAGGGCCCCAAGAGACCCAGTACTTC.

CDR3 loop: CASTGLAGVDEQFF. In DNA form, the CDR3 reads TGTGCCAGCACCGGACTAGCGGGAGTAGATGAGCAGTTCTTC. V and J are TRBV2 and TRBJ2-1, with 13 bases matching TRBD2. This CDR3 region has 14 residues. CDR1 is SNHLY and CDR2 is FYNNEI in the germline V gene. With 7 bases clipped from V and 8 bases from J, the junction kept 5 bases outside the gene matches.

The CDR3 sequence: CASSLPGQAEQYF. Written as DNA, the CDR3 is TGTGCCAGCAGCTTACCTGGACAGGCCGAGCAGTACTTC. The chain carries TRBV11-2 and TRBJ2-7; TRBD1 agrees at 7 bases. CDR1 is SGHAT and CDR2 is FQNNGV in the germline V gene. The CDR3 sequence is 13 residues long. J lost 6 bases, V lost 2 bases, and 4 bases had no gene match. Full variable domain (missing parts from reference TRBV11-2 and TRBJ2-7): EAGVAQSPRYKIIEKRQSVAFWCNPISGHATLYWYQQILGQGPKLLIQFQNNGVVDDSQLPKDRFSAERLKGVDSTLKIQPAKLEDSAVYLCASSLPGQAEQYFGPGTRLTVT.

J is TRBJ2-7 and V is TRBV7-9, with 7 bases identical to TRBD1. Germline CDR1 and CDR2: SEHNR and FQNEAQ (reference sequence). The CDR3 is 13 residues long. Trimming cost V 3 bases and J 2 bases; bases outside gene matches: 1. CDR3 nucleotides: TGTGCCAGCAGCTTGACAGGGCCCTACGAGCAGTACTTC. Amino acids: CASSLTGPYEQYF.

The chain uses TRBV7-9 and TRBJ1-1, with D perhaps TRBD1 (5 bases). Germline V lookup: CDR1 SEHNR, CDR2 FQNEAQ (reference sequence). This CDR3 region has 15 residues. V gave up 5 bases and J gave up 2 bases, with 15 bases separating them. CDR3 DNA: TGTGCCAGCAGCCCACCGGACGACAGAAACACTGAAGCTTTCTTT. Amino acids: CASSPPDDRNTEAFF.

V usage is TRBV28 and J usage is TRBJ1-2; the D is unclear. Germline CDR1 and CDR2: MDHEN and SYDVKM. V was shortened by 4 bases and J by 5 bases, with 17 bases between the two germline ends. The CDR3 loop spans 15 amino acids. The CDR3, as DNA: TGTGCCAGCAGTTCCCTTGAGGCGCGGATATATGGCTACACCTTC. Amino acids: CASSSLEARIYGYTF.

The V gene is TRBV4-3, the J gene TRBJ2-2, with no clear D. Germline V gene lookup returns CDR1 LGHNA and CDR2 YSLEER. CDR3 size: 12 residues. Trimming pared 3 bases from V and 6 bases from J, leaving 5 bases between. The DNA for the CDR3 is TGCGCCAGCAGCCAGGAGTCCGGGGAGCTGTTTTTT. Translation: CASSQESGELFF.

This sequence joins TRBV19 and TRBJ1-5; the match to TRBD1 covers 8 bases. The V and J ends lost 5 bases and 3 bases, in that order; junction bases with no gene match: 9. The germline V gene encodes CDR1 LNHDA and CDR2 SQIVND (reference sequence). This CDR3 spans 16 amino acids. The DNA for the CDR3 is TGTGCCAGTAGTGGACAGGGCTCTCTTAACAATCAGCCCCAGCATTTT. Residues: CASSGQGSLNNQPQHF.

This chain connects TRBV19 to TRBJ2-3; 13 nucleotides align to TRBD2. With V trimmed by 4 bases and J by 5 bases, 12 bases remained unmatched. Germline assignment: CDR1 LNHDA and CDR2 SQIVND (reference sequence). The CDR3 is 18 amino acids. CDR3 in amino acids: CASSKLWTSGSLEDTQYF. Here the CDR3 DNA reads TGTGCCAGTAGTAAATTGTGGACTAGCGGGAGTTTGGAAGATACGCAGTATTTT.